This T cell receptor (beta chain) came from a study of cytomegalovirus exposure and HLA in healthy donors. As for this clone: The target antigen is unknown.

General study results and limits: Follow-up analysis seemed to connect common viral pathogens with several of the most significant clusters identified. Most TCRs appeared rarely, but some public TCRs recurred in many donors. Researchers catalogued over 150 TCR beta chains as cytomegalovirus-associated. Presence/absence analyses assumed roughly uniform sequencing depth across donors.

The CDR3 runs 16 residues. Trimming cost V 6 bases and J 13 bases; bases outside gene matches: 20. In germline, CDR1 is MDHEN, CDR2 SYDVKM. Amplification used 60 Vbeta primers and 13 Jbeta primers. The repertoire was sequenced with immunoSEQ multiplex PCR; TCRdb's copy has only in-frame clones and lacks some. The sample lists 130,000 or so clones; approximately 82% were seen once. The receptor's source is a man aged 40-55 years in good health and CMV-seronegative. The source material was PBMCs. This chain connects TRBV28 to TRBJ2-3; 9 nucleotides line up with TRBD2. The CDR3 protein is CASRLPGLAGGGFKYF. For the CDR3, the DNA is TGTGCCAGCAGGCTGCCGGGACTAGCAGGGGGGGGTTTTAAGTATTTT.